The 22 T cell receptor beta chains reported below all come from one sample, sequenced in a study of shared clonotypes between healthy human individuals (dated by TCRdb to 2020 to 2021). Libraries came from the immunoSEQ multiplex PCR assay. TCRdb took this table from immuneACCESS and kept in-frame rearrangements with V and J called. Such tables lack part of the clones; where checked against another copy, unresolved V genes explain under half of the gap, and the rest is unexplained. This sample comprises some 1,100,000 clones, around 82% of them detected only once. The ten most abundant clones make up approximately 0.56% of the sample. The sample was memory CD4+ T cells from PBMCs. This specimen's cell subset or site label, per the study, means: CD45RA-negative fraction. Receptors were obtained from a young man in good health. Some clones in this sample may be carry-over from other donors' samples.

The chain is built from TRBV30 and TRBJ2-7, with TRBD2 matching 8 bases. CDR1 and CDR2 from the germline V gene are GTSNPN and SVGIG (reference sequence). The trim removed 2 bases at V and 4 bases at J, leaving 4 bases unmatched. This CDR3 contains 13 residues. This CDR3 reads CAWSHGRGYEQYF. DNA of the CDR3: TGTGCCTGGAGTCACGGGAGGGGGTACGAGCAGTACTTC.

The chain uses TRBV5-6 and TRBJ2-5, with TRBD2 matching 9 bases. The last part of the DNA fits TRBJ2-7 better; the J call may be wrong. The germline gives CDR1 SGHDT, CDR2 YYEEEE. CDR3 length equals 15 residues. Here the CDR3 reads CASSLDLAGSYEQYF. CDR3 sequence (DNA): TGTGCCAGCAGCTTGGACCTAGCGGGATCGTACGAGCAGTACTTC.

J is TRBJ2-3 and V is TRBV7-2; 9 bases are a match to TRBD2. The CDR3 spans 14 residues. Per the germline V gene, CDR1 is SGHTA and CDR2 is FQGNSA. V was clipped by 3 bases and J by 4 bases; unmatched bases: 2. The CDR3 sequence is CASSFAGGADTQYF. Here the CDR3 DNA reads TGTGCCAGCAGCTTTGCGGGAGGGGCAGATACGCAGTATTTT.

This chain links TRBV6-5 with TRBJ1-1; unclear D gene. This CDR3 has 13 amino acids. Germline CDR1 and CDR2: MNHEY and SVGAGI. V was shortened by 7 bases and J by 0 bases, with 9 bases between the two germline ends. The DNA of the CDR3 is TGTGCCAGCATAGGGCGGATGAACACTGAAGCTTTCTTT. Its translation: CASIGRMNTEAFF.

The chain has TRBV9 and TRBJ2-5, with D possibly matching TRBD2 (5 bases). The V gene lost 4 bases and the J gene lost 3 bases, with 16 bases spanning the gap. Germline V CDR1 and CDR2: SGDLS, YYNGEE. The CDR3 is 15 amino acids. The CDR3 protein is CASSPDGWGEETQYF. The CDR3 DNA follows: TGTGCCAGCAGCCCCGACGGGTGGGGAGAAGAGACCCAGTACTTC.

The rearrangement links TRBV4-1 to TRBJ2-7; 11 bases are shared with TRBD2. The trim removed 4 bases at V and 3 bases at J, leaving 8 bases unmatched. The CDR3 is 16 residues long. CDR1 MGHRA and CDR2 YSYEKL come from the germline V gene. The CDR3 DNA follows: TGCGCCAGCAGCCGCGACGGGACTAGCGGATTCTACGAGCAGTACTTC. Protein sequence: CASSRDGTSGFYEQYF.

CDR3 nucleotide sequence: TGCGCCAGCAGCTGGGGGACAGGGACTAATGAAAAACTGTTTTTT. It is translated as CASSWGTGTNEKLFF. This chain joins TRBV5-1 and TRBJ1-4; 9 positions match TRBD1. CDR1 is SGHRS and CDR2 is YFSETQ in the germline V gene. V trimming: 3 bases; J trimming: 2 bases; junction bases outside the gene matches: 2. The CDR3 length is 15 residues.

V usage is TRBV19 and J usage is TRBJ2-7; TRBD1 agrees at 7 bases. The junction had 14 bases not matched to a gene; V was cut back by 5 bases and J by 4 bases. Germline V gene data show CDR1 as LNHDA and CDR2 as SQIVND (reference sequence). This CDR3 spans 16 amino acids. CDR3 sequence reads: CASSSPTGAGRYEQYF. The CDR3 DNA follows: TGTGCCAGTAGTTCACCAACAGGGGCGGGTCGGTACGAGCAGTACTTC.

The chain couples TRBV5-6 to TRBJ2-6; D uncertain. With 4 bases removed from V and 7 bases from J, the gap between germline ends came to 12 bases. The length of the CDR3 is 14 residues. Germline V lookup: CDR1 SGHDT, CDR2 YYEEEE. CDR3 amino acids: CASSPVGGANVLTF. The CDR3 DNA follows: TGTGCCAGCAGCCCAGTCGGTGGCGCCAACGTCCTGACTTTC. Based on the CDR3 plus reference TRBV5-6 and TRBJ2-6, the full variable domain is DAGVTQSPTHLIKTRGQQVTLRCSPKSGHDTVSWYQQALGQGPQFIFQYYEEEERQRGNFPDRFSGHQFPNYSSELNVNALLLGDSALYLCASSPVGGANVLTFGAGSRLTVL.

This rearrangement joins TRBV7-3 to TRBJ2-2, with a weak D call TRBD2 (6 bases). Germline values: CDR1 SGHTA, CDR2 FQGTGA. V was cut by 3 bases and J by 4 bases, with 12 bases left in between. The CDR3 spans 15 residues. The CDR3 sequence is CASSLIADLTGELFF. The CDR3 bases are TGTGCCAGCAGCTTGATAGCGGACCTCACCGGGGAGCTGTTTTTT.

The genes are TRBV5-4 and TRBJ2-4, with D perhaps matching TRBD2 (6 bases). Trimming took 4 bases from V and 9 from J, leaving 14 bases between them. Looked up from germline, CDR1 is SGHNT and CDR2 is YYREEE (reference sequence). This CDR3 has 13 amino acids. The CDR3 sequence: CASSTGGGGIQYF. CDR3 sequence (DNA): TGTGCCAGCAGCACCGGGGGTGGGGGCATTCAGTACTTC.

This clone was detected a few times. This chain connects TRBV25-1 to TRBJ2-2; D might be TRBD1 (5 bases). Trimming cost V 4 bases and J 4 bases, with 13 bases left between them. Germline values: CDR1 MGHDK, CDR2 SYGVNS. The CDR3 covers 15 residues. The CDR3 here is CASSGQIWSTGELFF. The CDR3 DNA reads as TGTGCCAGCAGTGGACAGATTTGGAGCACCGGGGAGCTGTTTTTT.

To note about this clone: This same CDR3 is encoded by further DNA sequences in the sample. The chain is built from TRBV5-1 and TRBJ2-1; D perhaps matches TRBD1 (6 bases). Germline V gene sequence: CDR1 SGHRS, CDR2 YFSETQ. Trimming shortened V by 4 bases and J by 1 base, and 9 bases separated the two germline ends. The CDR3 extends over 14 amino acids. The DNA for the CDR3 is TGCGCCAGCAGCACAGGGAATTCCTACAATGAGCAGTTCTTC. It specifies CASSTGNSYNEQFF.

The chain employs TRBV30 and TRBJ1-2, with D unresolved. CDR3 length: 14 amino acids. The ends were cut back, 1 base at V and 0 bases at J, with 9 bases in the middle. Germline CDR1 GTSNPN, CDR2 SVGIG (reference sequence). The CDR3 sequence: CAWSDEASNYGYTF. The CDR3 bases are TGTGCCTGGAGTGACGAAGCGTCTAACTATGGCTACACCTTC.

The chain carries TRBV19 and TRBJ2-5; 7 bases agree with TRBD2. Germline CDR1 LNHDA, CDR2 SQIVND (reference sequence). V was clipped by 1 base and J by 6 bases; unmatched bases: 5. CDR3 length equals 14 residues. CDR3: CASSIGEGSKTQYF. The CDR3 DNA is TGTGCCAGTAGTATAGGGGAGGGGTCGAAGACCCAGTACTTC. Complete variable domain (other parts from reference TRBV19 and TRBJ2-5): DGGITQSPKYLFRKEGQNVTLSCEQNLNHDAMYWYRQDPGQGLRLIYYSQIVNDFQKGDIAEGYSVSREKKESFPLTVTSAQKNPTAFYLCASSIGEGSKTQYFGPGTRLLVL.

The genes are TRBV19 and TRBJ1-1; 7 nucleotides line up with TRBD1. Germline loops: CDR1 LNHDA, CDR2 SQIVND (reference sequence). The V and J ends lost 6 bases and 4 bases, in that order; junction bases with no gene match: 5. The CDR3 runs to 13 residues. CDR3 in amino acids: CASRRTGSTEAFF. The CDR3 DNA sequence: TGTGCCAGTAGGCGGACAGGCAGCACTGAAGCTTTCTTT.

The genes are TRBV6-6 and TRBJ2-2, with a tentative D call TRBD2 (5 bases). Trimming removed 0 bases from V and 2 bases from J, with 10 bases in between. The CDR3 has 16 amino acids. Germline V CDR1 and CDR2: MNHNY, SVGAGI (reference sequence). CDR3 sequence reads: CASSYSTGKNTGELFF. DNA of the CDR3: TGTGCCAGCAGTTACTCGACCGGGAAAAACACCGGGGAGCTGTTTTTT.

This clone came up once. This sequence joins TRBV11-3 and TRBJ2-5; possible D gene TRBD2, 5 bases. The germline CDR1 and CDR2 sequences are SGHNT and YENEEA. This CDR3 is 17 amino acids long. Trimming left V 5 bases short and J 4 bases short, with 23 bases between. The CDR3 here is CASSPGGLSRGRETQYF. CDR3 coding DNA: TGTGCCAGCAGCCCGGGCGGTTTATCCCGAGGGAGAGAGACCCAGTACTTC. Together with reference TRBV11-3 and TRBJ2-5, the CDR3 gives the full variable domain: EAGVVQSPRYKIIEKKQPVAFWCNPISGHNTLYWYLQNLGQGPELLIRYENEEAVDDSQLPKDRFSAERLKGVDSTLKIQPAELGDSAVYLCASSPGGLSRGRETQYFGPGTRLLVL.

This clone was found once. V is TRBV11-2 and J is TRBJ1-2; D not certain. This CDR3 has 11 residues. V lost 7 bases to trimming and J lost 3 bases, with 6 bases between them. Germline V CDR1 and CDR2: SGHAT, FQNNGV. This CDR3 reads CASTGYYGYTF. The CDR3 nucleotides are TGTGCCAGCACGGGGTACTATGGCTACACCTTC.

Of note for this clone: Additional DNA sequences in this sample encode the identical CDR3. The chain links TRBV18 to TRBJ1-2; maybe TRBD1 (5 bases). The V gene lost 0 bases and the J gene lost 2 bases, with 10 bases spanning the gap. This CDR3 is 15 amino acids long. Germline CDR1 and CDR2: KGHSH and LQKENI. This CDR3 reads CASSPPAGTNYGYTF. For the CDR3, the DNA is TGTGCCAGCTCACCACCGGCAGGGACCAACTATGGCTACACCTTC.

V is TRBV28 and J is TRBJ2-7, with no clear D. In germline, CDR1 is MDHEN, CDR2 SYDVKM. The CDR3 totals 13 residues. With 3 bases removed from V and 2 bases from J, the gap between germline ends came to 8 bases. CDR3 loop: CASSFTVTYEQYF. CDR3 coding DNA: TGTGCCAGCAGTTTCACAGTAACCTACGAGCAGTACTTC.

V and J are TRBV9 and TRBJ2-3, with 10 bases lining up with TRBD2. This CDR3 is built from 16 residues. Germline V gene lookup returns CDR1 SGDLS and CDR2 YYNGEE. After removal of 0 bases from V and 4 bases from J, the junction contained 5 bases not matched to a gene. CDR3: CASSVGPSGRADTQYF. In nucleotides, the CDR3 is TGTGCCAGCAGCGTAGGGCCTAGCGGGAGAGCAGATACGCAGTATTTT.